A single sample gave rise to the 2 T cell receptor beta chains below, sequenced in a study of blood T cell repertoires in COVID-19. Method: immunoSEQ multiplex PCR; TCRdb's copy keeps in-frame clones and lacks some. Found here are more than 100,000 clones, around 87% of them singletons; the top ten hold more than 3.5%. Material for sequencing was peripheral blood. The receptor source for this set is a woman aged 55-69 years with acute or convalescent COVID-19.

J is TRBJ2-5 and V is TRBV7-2; the D gene is possibly TRBD2 (5 bases). Germline values: CDR1 SGHTA, CDR2 FQGNSA. V was clipped by 1 base and J by 5 bases, with 8 bases between them. The CDR3 is 13 amino acids. The CDR3 spells CASSLGGLETQYF. The DNA for the CDR3 is TGTGCCAGCAGCTTAGGAGGGCTGGAGACCCAGTACTTC.

The gene calls are TRBV19 and TRBJ1-6; 9 bases are shared with TRBD1. The CDR3 runs to 14 residues. Unmatched junction bases numbered 2, after V lost 3 bases and J lost 8 bases. CDR1 is LNHDA and CDR2 is SQIVND in the germline V gene (reference sequence). The CDR3, as DNA: TGTGCCAGTAGTATTTGGACAGGGGATTCACCCCTCCACTTT. It translates to CASSIWTGDSPLHF.